One and the same sample provided the 20 T cell receptor beta chains below, sequenced in a study of CD8+ T cells in alopecia areata. Treatment of the sample: oral pan-JAK inhibitor, 5-10 mg twice daily. In each case, RNA was isolated and then reverse transcribed into cDNA as the sequencing template. The data were produced by immunoSEQ multiplex PCR, yet TCRdb's version contains in-frame clones alone and is incomplete. The repertoire consists of approximately 170,000 clones, with around 59% occurring once and the leading ten covering 14%. The sample consisted of CD4+ T cells sorted from blood, taken at week 24, from a patient treated with tofacitinib. The source of these receptors is a human donor with alopecia areata.

This clone has a handful of counts. The chain links TRBV2 to TRBJ2-2, with D possibly being TRBD1 or TRBD2 (6 bases each). Germline V CDR1 and CDR2: SNHLY, FYNNEI. The ends were cut back, 6 bases at V and 1 base at J, with 9 bases in the middle. This CDR3 has 14 residues. The CDR3 DNA is TGTGCCAGCAGGCGGGACAAGAACACCGGGGAGCTGTTTTTT. It encodes CASRRDKNTGELFF.

V and J are TRBV29-1 and TRBJ2-7, with TRBD1 matching over 8 bases. Germline CDR1 is SQVTM and CDR2 is ANQGSEA. The CDR3 consists of 12 residues. The trim removed 7 bases at V and 2 bases at J, leaving 4 bases unmatched. CDR3 amino acids: CSGSDRAYEQYF. The CDR3 DNA is TGCAGCGGATCGGACAGGGCCTACGAGCAGTACTTC.

Only a few counts were recorded for this clone. J is TRBJ2-2 and V is TRBV2; no firm D call. Germline CDR1 is SNHLY and CDR2 is FYNNEI. This CDR3 spans 15 amino acids. V was cut by 4 bases and J by 2 bases, with 11 bases left in between. CDR3: CASSVEQTNTGELFF. The CDR3, as DNA: TGTGCCAGCAGTGTTGAGCAGACTAACACCGGGGAGCTGTTTTTT.

The chain uses TRBV10-2 and TRBJ2-7, with TRBD1 identical over 7 bases. The ends lost 7 bases at V and 6 bases at J; junction bases unmatched: 12. Germline V lookup: CDR1 WSHSY, CDR2 SAAADI. This CDR3 contains 14 residues. The CDR3 protein is CASNPGQPGGEQYF. CDR3 bases: TGCGCCAGCAACCCGGGACAGCCGGGCGGCGAGCAGTACTTC.

V usage is TRBV27 and J usage is TRBJ1-5; D is ambiguous. Germline V lookup: CDR1 MNHEY, CDR2 SMNVEV (reference sequence). There are 13 residues in the CDR3. Trimming removed 5 bases at V and 3 bases at J, with 8 bases between. In DNA, the CDR3 is TGTGCCAGCAGTCTAAGGTACAATCAGCCCCAGCATTTT. It is translated as CASSLRYNQPQHF.

The chain joins TRBV5-1 to TRBJ1-2; D uncertain. This CDR3 has 12 residues. V gave up 2 bases and J gave up 8 bases, with 10 bases separating them. Germline assignment: CDR1 SGHRS and CDR2 YFSETQ. CDR3 nucleotides: TGCGCCAGCAGCTTAGACATGGCCGGCTACACCTTC. Amino acid sequence: CASSLDMAGYTF.

Written as DNA, the CDR3 is TGCAGCGTTTCGACAGGGGTCGTCGAGCAGTACTTC. Protein product: CSVSTGVVEQYF. V and J are TRBV29-1 and TRBJ2-7; 8 bases fit TRBD1. Germline V lookup: CDR1 SQVTM, CDR2 ANQGSEA. V shed 5 bases and J 6 bases; nucleotides not matched to a gene: 6. This CDR3 is 12 amino acids long.

V is TRBV28 and J is TRBJ2-1, with 8 positions matching TRBD1. The germline CDR1 and CDR2 sequences are MDHEN and SYDVKM. The CDR3 extends over 14 amino acids. J was trimmed by 9 bases and V by 7 bases; bases with no gene match: 11. The CDR3 loop is CASNLQGGRGEQFF. The CDR3, as DNA: TGTGCCAGCAACCTACAGGGGGGTAGGGGTGAGCAGTTCTTC.

The chain joins TRBV7-8 to TRBJ2-5; no definite D call. Germline lookup yields CDR1 SGHVS and CDR2 FQNEAQ. V was cut by 3 bases and J by 2 bases, with 7 bases left in between. The CDR3 has 13 residues. The CDR3 DNA reads TGTGCCAGCAGCTTCACCGATCAAGAGACCCAGTACTTC. Its translation is CASSFTDQETQYF. Full variable domain (missing parts from reference TRBV7-8 and TRBJ2-5): GAGVSQSPRYKVAKRGQDVALRCDPISGHVSLFWYQQALGQGPEFLTYFQNEAQLDKSGLPSDRFFAERPEGSVSTLKIQRTQQEDSAVYLCASSFTDQETQYFGPGTRLLVL.

This chain links TRBV7-2 with TRBJ1-5; TRBD1 matches 8 bases. Per the germline V gene, CDR1 is SGHTA and CDR2 is FQGNSA. The CDR3 totals 17 residues. Losses at the gene ends were 1 base for V and 2 bases for J; bases not matched to a gene: 7. The CDR3 DNA reads TGTGCCAGCAGCTTAGTATCCGGACAGGGTGGCAATCAGCCCCAGCATTTT. Protein product: CASSLVSGQGGNQPQHF.

This rearrangement joins TRBV25-1 to TRBJ2-7; the D gene is possibly TRBD2 (6 bases). Trimming shortened V by 1 base and J by 4 bases, and 17 bases separated the two germline ends. Germline CDR1 is MGHDK and CDR2 is SYGVNS. The CDR3 sequence is 16 residues long. DNA of the CDR3: TGTGCCAGCAGTGAATTAGACGCGGGGAGGAGTTACGAGCAGTACTTC. Its translation: CASSELDAGRSYEQYF.

This clone has just a few counts. This rearrangement joins TRBV29-1 to TRBJ2-1; 9 bases fit TRBD1. V dropped 2 bases and J dropped 6; count of bases not matched to a gene: 5. CDR1 is SQVTM and CDR2 is ANQGSEA in the germline V gene. This CDR3 is 14 amino acids long. DNA for the CDR3: TGCAGCGTTGAAATCGGGACAGGGCTCAATGAGCAGTTCTTC. It is translated as CSVEIGTGLNEQFF.

The rearrangement links TRBV15 to TRBJ2-5, with 9 bases that match TRBD2. V shed 5 bases and J 4 bases; nucleotides not matched to a gene: 8. In germline, CDR1 is LNHNV, CDR2 YYDKDF (reference sequence). The CDR3 has 15 residues. The CDR3 region has the DNA TGTGCCACCAGCGGCCTAGCGGGGTCCCGAGAGACCCAGTACTTC. It specifies CATSGLAGSRETQYF.

V and J are TRBV29-1 and TRBJ1-1, with unresolved D. V was clipped by 2 bases and J by 0 bases, with 7 bases between them. Per germline, CDR1 SQVTM and CDR2 ANQGSEA. This CDR3 comprises 13 residues. CDR3 DNA: TGCAGCGTTGAAACCCGAATGAACACTGAAGCTTTCTTT. It specifies CSVETRMNTEAFF.

This clone was picked up a small number of times. The V and J genes are TRBV4-1 and TRBJ2-1, with no clear D. Germline V gene lookup returns CDR1 MGHRA and CDR2 YSYEKL. V was shortened by 2 bases and J by 3 bases, with 20 bases between the two germline ends. The CDR3 is made up of 18 amino acids. CDR3 nucleotides: TGCGCCAGCAGCCAACCCCCAAGGAAGCACGTCGGCTACAATGAGCAGTTCTTC. Its protein product is CASSQPPRKHVGYNEQFF.

This chain joins TRBV4-1 and TRBJ2-2; the D gene is possibly TRBD2 (6 bases). CDR1 MGHRA and CDR2 YSYEKL come from the germline V gene. The CDR3 length is 15 residues. V was shortened by 1 base and J by 7 bases, with 13 bases between the two germline ends. The CDR3, as DNA: TGCGCCAGCAGCCAAGTTCGGCGGGGTGTCGGGGAGCTGTTTTTT. Translated, it gives CASSQVRRGVGELFF.

This chain uses TRBV29-1 with TRBJ1-3; D might be TRBD1 (6 bases). The germline CDR1 and CDR2 sequences are SQVTM and ANQGSEA. CDR3 length equals 14 residues. V was pared by 8 bases and J by 0 bases, with 14 bases between. The DNA for the CDR3 is TGCAGCACGGACAGTAGACTCTCTGGAAACACCATATATTTT. As protein: CSTDSRLSGNTIYF.

Regarding this clone: The junction departs from germline at one end; a sequencing error may be responsible. Other nucleotide sequences from this sample produce the same CDR3. The chain uses TRBV29-1 and TRBJ1-1; D may be TRBD1 (5 bases). The CDR3 contains 12 residues. Germline V CDR1 and CDR2: SQVTM, ANQGSEA. CDR3 in amino acids: CSTRDGNTEAFF. Written as DNA, the CDR3 is TGCAGCACCAGGGACGGGAACACTGAAGCCTTCTTT. Full variable domain (outside the CDR3, taken from reference TRBV29-1 and TRBJ1-1): SAVISQKPSRDICQRGTSLTIQCQVDSQVTMMFWYRQQPGQSLTLIATANQGSEATYESGFVIDKFPISRPNLTFSTLTVSNMSPEDSSIYLCSTRDGNTEAFFGQGTRLTVV.

The V gene is TRBV6-6, the J gene TRBJ2-7; D uncertain. Trimming took off 6 bases at V and 3 bases at J, with 12 bases between the two ends. The germline CDR1 and CDR2 sequences are MNHNY and SVGAGI (reference sequence). There are 13 residues in the CDR3. The CDR3 region has the DNA TGTGCCAGCAGCAAAACCGCCAGCTACGAGCAGTACTTC. As protein: CASSKTASYEQYF.

This clone was observed a few times. The V call is TRBV30, the J call TRBJ1-4; weak D call: TRBD1 (5 bases). Between the trimmed V and J ends, which lost 4 bases and 4 bases, there was a span of 19 bases. Germline V gene lookup returns CDR1 GTSNPN and CDR2 SVGIG (reference sequence). This CDR3 has 16 amino acids. DNA of the CDR3: TGTGCCTGGAAGGGGAAATACGCTTCCCTTAATGAAAAACTGTTTTTT. It codes for CAWKGKYASLNEKLFF. The complete variable domain, with remaining parts taken from reference TRBV30 and TRBJ1-4, reads SQTIHQWPATLVQPVGSPLSLECTVEGTSNPNLYWYRQAAGRGLQLLFYSVGIGQISSEVPQNLSASRPQDRQFILSSKKLLLSDSGFYLCAWKGKYASLNEKLFFGSGTQLSVL.